Below, 7 T cell receptor beta chains from the same sample are listed, as sequenced in a study of T-cell reconstitution after alpha-beta-depleted transplantation in children. TCRbeta library preparation incorporated unique molecular identifiers. One entry per CDR3 protein, called by TCRdb with MiXCR from the PCR reads. The data contain some 200,000 distinct CDR3 sequences, 8.4% of them singletons. The sequenced sample was PBMCs, mostly from graft donor cells, obtained 360 days after TCRalphabeta/CD19-depleted stem cell transplant. The receptors originated from a male patient between 2 and 10 years old who had a stem cell transplant for acute myeloid leukemia, so the T cells may come from the graft donor.

This clonotype showed up many times. This chain links TRBV10-3 with TRBJ2-5; D is tentatively TRBD1 or TRBD2 (5 bases each). The CDR3 totals 13 residues. The V gene lost 2 bases and the J gene lost 5 bases, with 9 bases spanning the gap. Germline loops: CDR1 ENHRY, CDR2 SYGVKD. The CDR3 DNA reads as TGTGCCATCAGTGAGAGGGGCGGGGAGACCCAGTACTTC. It translates to CAISERGGETQYF.

The chain combines TRBV6-1 with TRBJ2-3, with D perhaps assigned TRBD1 or TRBD2 (5 bases each). Germline-derived CDR1 and CDR2 are MNHNS and SASEGT. V lost 6 bases and J 1 base, leaving 17 bases between the germline ends. This CDR3 region has 16 residues. The CDR3 nucleotides read TGTGCCAGCAGCTGGCTCAGGCAGGGAGGCACAGATACGCAGTATTTT. Its translation: CASSWLRQGGTDTQYF.

The chain employs TRBV5-1 and TRBJ2-2, with TRBD1 matching over 7 bases. This CDR3 is 15 amino acids long. V was clipped by 4 bases and J by 4 bases; unmatched bases: 7. Per the germline V gene, CDR1 is SGHRS and CDR2 is YFSETQ. Here the CDR3 DNA reads TGCGCCAGCAGCACACAGGGGTCTGGCACCGGGGAGCTGTTTTTT. Amino acid sequence: CASSTQGSGTGELFF.

Regarding this clonotype: An end of the junction differs from the germline gene, which may be a read error. This chain connects TRBV20-1 to TRBJ2-7, with 8 bases that match TRBD2. CDR3 length: 16 residues. The germline V gene has CDR1 DFQATT and CDR2 SNEGSKA (reference sequence). DNA for the CDR3: TGCTGTGCTAGAGTGCCAGCGGGAGCCTTAAATGACGAGCAGTACTTC. It encodes CCARVPAGALNDEQYF.

The chain couples TRBV25-1 to TRBJ1-2; 7 bases agree with TRBD1. V trimming: 6 bases; J trimming: 1 base; junction bases outside the gene matches: 5. The CDR3 sequence is 14 residues long. Germline CDR1 and CDR2: MGHDK and SYGVNS. CDR3: CASRETGFNYGYTF. The CDR3 DNA reads as TGTGCCAGCAGAGAGACAGGGTTTAACTATGGCTACACCTTC.

This clonotype has just a few counts. This sequence joins TRBV7-3 and TRBJ2-5; D is perhaps TRBD2 (5 bases). The CDR3 runs 14 residues. The germline gives CDR1 SGHTA, CDR2 FQGTGA. The germline V and J ends were trimmed by 4 bases and 5 bases, with 14 bases remaining between them. In nucleotides, the CDR3 is TGTGCCAGCAGCTCCCGGGGTGCCGGGGAGACCCAGTACTTC. It is translated as CASSSRGAGETQYF.

The sample holds many counts of this clonotype. The CDR3 is CSVERNRVETQYF. The CDR3 DNA sequence: TGCAGCGTTGAAAGGAATAGGGTGGAGACCCAGTACTTC. The rearrangement links TRBV29-1 to TRBJ2-5; D gene uncertain. The germline V and J ends were trimmed by 2 bases and 5 bases, with 12 bases remaining between them. Per germline, CDR1 SQVTM and CDR2 ANQGSEA. CDR3 length: 13 amino acids.